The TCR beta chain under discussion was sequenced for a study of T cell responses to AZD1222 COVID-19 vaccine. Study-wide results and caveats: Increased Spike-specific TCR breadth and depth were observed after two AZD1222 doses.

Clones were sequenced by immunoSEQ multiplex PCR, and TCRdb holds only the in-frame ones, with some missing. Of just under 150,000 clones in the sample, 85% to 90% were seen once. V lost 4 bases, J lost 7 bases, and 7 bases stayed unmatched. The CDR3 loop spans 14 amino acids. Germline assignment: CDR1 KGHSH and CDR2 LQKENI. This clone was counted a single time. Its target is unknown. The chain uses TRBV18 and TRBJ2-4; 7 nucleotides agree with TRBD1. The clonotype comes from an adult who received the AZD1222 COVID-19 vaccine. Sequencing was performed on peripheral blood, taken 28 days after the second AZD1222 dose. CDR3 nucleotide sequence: TGTGCCAGCTCACTACAGGGGTCCCTCAACATTCAGTACTTC. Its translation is CASSLQGSLNIQYF.